What follows are 20 T cell receptor beta chains derived from one specimen sequenced in a study of T cells in narcolepsy. This table comes from immunoSEQ multiplex PCR, and its TCRdb copy is limited to in-frame clones, with some not included. This table has about 30,000 clones, roughly four fifths appearing once. Sequences were obtained from memory (CD45RA-) CD4+ T cells from blood. These receptors were taken from a human donor in good health.

This chain uses TRBV19 with TRBJ1-2, with TRBD1 identical over 7 bases. Germline trimming cut 5 bases from V and 5 bases from J; bases unmatched to any gene: 8. Germline V CDR1 and CDR2: LNHDA, SQIVND (reference sequence). CDR3 size: 14 residues. CDR3 in amino acids: CASSDRALIYGYTF. The CDR3, as DNA: TGTGCCAGTAGTGACAGGGCCTTAATATATGGCTACACCTTC.

V is TRBV18 and J is TRBJ2-5, with 9 bases that match TRBD2. Germline assignment: CDR1 KGHSH and CDR2 LQKENI. The CDR3 sequence is 15 residues long. Unmatched junction bases numbered 6, after V lost 3 bases and J lost 4 bases. CDR3 in amino acids: CASSPTRGGTETQYF. CDR3 DNA: TGTGCCAGCTCACCTACGCGGGGGGGCACAGAGACCCAGTACTTC.

This chain links TRBV18 with TRBJ1-1, with a possible D match to TRBD1 (5 bases). V was shortened by 3 bases and J by 6 bases, with 11 bases between the two germline ends. Germline V gives CDR1 KGHSH, CDR2 LQKENI. This CDR3 contains 13 residues. CDR3 protein: CASSPGPGAEAFF. CDR3 in DNA: TGTGCCAGCTCACCGGGGCCGGGCGCTGAAGCTTTCTTT.

The V gene is TRBV28, the J gene TRBJ2-2, with D possibly matching TRBD1 (6 bases). Trimming shortened V by 7 bases and J by 0 bases, and 12 bases separated the two germline ends. The CDR3 loop spans 15 amino acids. Per germline, CDR1 MDHEN and CDR2 SYDVKM. CDR3: CASKTGTTNTGELFF. Written as DNA, the CDR3 is TGTGCCAGCAAAACCGGGACAACGAACACCGGGGAGCTGTTTTTT.

This clone was detected a few times. The chain has TRBV6-1 and TRBJ2-7; weak D call: TRBD2 (6 bases). Trimming removed 6 bases at V and 3 bases at J, with 12 bases between. The CDR3 is made up of 13 amino acids. Germline-derived CDR1 and CDR2 are MNHNS and SASEGT. The CDR3 is CASSLATSYEQYF. In DNA, the CDR3 is TGTGCCAGCAGCTTAGCGACTAGCTACGAGCAGTACTTC.

This clone occurred once. The J gene is TRBJ1-1, the V gene TRBV6-5; D is possibly TRBD1 (5 bases). Germline loops: CDR1 MNHEY, CDR2 SVGAGI. The CDR3 has 13 amino acids. V gave up 7 bases and J gave up 5 bases, with 14 bases separating them. The CDR3 reads CASMPGGVTEAFF. CDR3 nucleotides: TGTGCCAGCATGCCGGGGGGAGTGACTGAAGCTTTCTTT.

The J gene is TRBJ2-7, the V gene TRBV10-2, with 10 bases matching TRBD2. Germline lookup yields CDR1 WSHSY and CDR2 SAAADI. The CDR3 consists of 16 residues. Unmatched junction bases numbered 5, after V lost 0 bases and J lost 3 bases. The DNA for the CDR3 is TGCGCCAGCAGTGAGTCGTTTCTAGCGGGGGACTACGAGCAGTACGTC. It is translated as CASSESFLAGDYEQYV.

V gene TRBV7-9 combines with J gene TRBJ2-1; 13 bases are a match to TRBD2. The CDR3 spans 16 residues. The junction had 10 bases not matched to a gene; V was cut back by 5 bases and J by 9 bases. Germline lookup yields CDR1 SEHNR and CDR2 FQNEAQ (reference sequence). CDR3 coding DNA: TGTGCCAGCAGCACACAGACTAGCGGGGGGCCTGGTGAGCAGTTCTTC. Protein sequence: CASSTQTSGGPGEQFF.

The table lists this clone with a count of one. The gene calls are TRBV28 and TRBJ2-3; TRBD1 matches 7 bases. Germline V gene lookup returns CDR1 MDHEN and CDR2 SYDVKM. V gave up 2 bases and J gave up 4 bases; unmatched junction bases: 6. The CDR3 runs 15 residues. CDR3 DNA sequence: TGTGCCAGCAGTTTAGGGCTAACAGGGGCAGATACGCAGTATTTT. Translating gives CASSLGLTGADTQYF.

The chain links TRBV5-1 to TRBJ1-2; no reliable D call. V was trimmed by 0 bases and J by 7 bases, leaving 13 bases between them. The CDR3 runs to 14 residues. Germline CDR1 is SGHRS and CDR2 is YFSETQ. CDR3 region: CASSLDPILGGYTF. Here the CDR3 DNA reads TGCGCCAGCAGCTTGGATCCCATCCTAGGTGGCTACACCTTC.

There are a few counts of this clone. This sequence joins TRBV6-6 and TRBJ1-6; the match to TRBD1 covers 10 bases. The CDR3 runs 15 residues. The germline V gene has CDR1 MNHNY and CDR2 SVGAGI (reference sequence). The V and J ends lost 4 bases and 10 bases, in that order; junction bases with no gene match: 7. The CDR3 is CASSSRGTGESPLHF. CDR3 coding DNA: TGTGCCAGCAGTTCCCGCGGGACAGGGGAATCACCCCTCCACTTT.

This clone was counted only a few times. The V gene is TRBV27, the J gene TRBJ1-6; no clear D. Germline CDR1 reads MNHEY; CDR2 reads SMNVEV (reference sequence). The CDR3 runs 13 residues. V shed 3 bases and J shed 10 bases, with 10 bases lying between them. The CDR3 sequence: CASSFLANSPLHF. CDR3 sequence (DNA): TGTGCCAGCAGTTTTTTAGCAAACTCACCCCTCCACTTT.

This clone was seen a handful of times. In DNA form, the CDR3 reads TGTGCCAGCTCTCCTGGGTTCGACTATGGCTACACCTTC. Its translation is CASSPGFDYGYTF. This sequence joins TRBV18 and TRBJ1-2; unclear D gene. V was shortened by 6 bases and J by 3 bases, with 11 bases between the two germline ends. The CDR3 contains 13 residues. Germline CDR1 KGHSH, CDR2 LQKENI.

J is TRBJ2-2 and V is TRBV28; D gene ambiguous. V was pared by 3 bases and J by 5 bases, with 16 bases between. This CDR3 contains 16 residues. Germline V gene sequence: CDR1 MDHEN, CDR2 SYDVKM. The CDR3 DNA reads TGTGCCAGCAGTTTGGAGACGGGCGGTGGGACCGGGGAGCTGTTTTTT. It codes for CASSLETGGGTGELFF. The full variable domain, completed using reference TRBV28 and TRBJ2-2, is DVKVTQSSRYLVKRTGEKVFLECVQDMDHENMFWYRQDPGLGLRLIYFSYDVKMKEKGDIPEGYSVSREKKERFSLILESASTNQTSMYLCASSLETGGGTGELFFGEGSRLTVL.

The V call is TRBV19, the J call TRBJ1-5; no definite D call. CDR3 size: 15 residues. V gave up 3 bases and J gave up 2 bases, with 11 bases separating them. From germline, CDR1 is LNHDA and CDR2 SQIVND (reference sequence). The CDR3 nucleotides are TGTGCCAGTAGTATTGGGGAAGAGCGCAATCAGCCCCAGCATTTT. It is translated as CASSIGEERNQPQHF.

The chain uses TRBV19 and TRBJ2-1; 12 bases match TRBD2. Germline loops: CDR1 LNHDA, CDR2 SQIVND (reference sequence). Unmatched junction bases numbered 8, after V lost 1 base and J lost 4 bases. This CDR3 region has 18 residues. This CDR3 is CASSIGALAGGMYNEQFF. CDR3 sequence (DNA): TGTGCCAGTAGTATAGGGGCCCTAGCGGGGGGGATGTACAATGAGCAGTTCTTC.

Here the CDR3 reads CAWSVQGGNTIYF. The CDR3 DNA reads TGTGCCTGGAGTGTACAGGGTGGAAACACCATATATTTT. This chain links TRBV30 with TRBJ1-3; tentatively, D is TRBD1 (6 bases). This CDR3 comprises 13 residues. Trimming took off 0 bases at V and 3 bases at J, with 6 bases between the two ends. Germline V gene data show CDR1 as GTSNPN and CDR2 as SVGIG (reference sequence).

The chain has TRBV25-1 and TRBJ1-1; the match to TRBD1 covers 7 bases. This CDR3 has 15 amino acids. CDR1 is MGHDK and CDR2 is SYGVNS in the germline V gene. Trimming cost V 5 bases and J 0 bases; bases outside gene matches: 6. The DNA of the CDR3 is TGTGCCAGCAGTTCAAGACAGGGTCTGAACACTGAAGCTTTCTTT. It encodes CASSSRQGLNTEAFF.

The chain combines TRBV7-7 with TRBJ2-6, with a possible D match to TRBD1 (6 bases). Germline V CDR1 and CDR2: SSHAT, FNYEAQ (reference sequence). With 6 bases removed from V and 3 bases from J, the gap between germline ends came to 18 bases. The CDR3 loop spans 17 amino acids. CDR3 coding DNA: TGTGCCAGCAGACGAGATTATGGACAGCTTGGGGCCAACGTCCTGACTTTC. Amino acid sequence: CASRRDYGQLGANVLTF.

The J gene is TRBJ2-3, the V gene TRBV11-2; 8 bases agree with TRBD1. The CDR3 extends over 16 amino acids. Germline lookup yields CDR1 SGHAT and CDR2 FQNNGV. The V and J ends lost 4 bases and 4 bases, in that order; junction bases with no gene match: 10. The CDR3 DNA sequence: TGTGCCAGCAGCTATCTAGCAGGGGGCTCCCCAGATACGCAGTATTTT. This translates into CASSYLAGGSPDTQYF.